These 9 T cell receptor beta chains were all obtained from the same sample, sequenced in a study of post-analysis software for immune sequencing data. Their cognate antigens are unknown. Study-level points and caveats: A few TRBV segments, TRBV5-6, TRBV5-1 and TRBV20-1 among them, were found more frequent in patients than controls.

cDNA libraries for TCR beta contained unique molecular identifiers. TCRdb itself ran the PCR reads through MiXCR, one entry per CDR3 protein. The top ten hold roughly 12% of the sample, which has about 460,000 distinct CDR3 sequences, less than 45% seen once. What was sequenced was blood. The receptor source for this set is a girl aged 5 to 17 with multiple sclerosis.

This clonotype was found many times. The CDR3 DNA is TGCAGTGCTATCCAACCGGGACAGGACTACGAGCAGTACTTC. Encoded protein: CSAIQPGQDYEQYF. The chain links TRBV20-1 to TRBJ2-7, with 8 bases that match TRBD1. The junction had 8 bases not matched to a gene; V was cut back by 4 bases and J by 3 bases. Germline V lookup: CDR1 DFQATT, CDR2 SNEGSKA (reference sequence). The CDR3 covers 14 residues.

This clonotype was seen more than once but under ten times. The chain has TRBV4-1 and TRBJ2-1; D possibly matches TRBD1 or TRBD2 (5 bases each). The CDR3 length is 15 residues. Germline V gene lookup returns CDR1 MGHRA and CDR2 YSYEKL. V was clipped by 1 base and J by 12 bases, with 19 bases between them. The DNA for the CDR3 is TGCGCCAGCAGCCAAGGAGGGGTTAACAATGAGCGGCAGTTCTTC. Translated: CASSQGGVNNERQFF.

This clonotype was seen more than once but under ten times. The chain recombines TRBV15 with TRBJ2-7; 7 bases align to TRBD1. In germline, CDR1 is LNHNV, CDR2 YYDKDF (reference sequence). This CDR3 region has 14 residues. V was clipped by 5 bases and J by 3 bases; unmatched bases: 7. CDR3 sequence: CATSLNRGGYEQYF. As DNA, the CDR3 is TGTGCCACCAGCCTGAACAGGGGCGGCTACGAGCAGTACTTC.

This clonotype was detected many times. The CDR3 region has the DNA TGCAGTGCTAAGGGGACTAGCGGGAGTGTGGTCTACAATGAGCAGTTCTTC. Translation: CSAKGTSGSVVYNEQFF. The rearrangement links TRBV20-1 to TRBJ2-1; 14 bases agree with TRBD2. CDR1 is DFQATT and CDR2 is SNEGSKA in the germline V gene (reference sequence). The junction had 8 bases not matched to a gene; V was cut back by 4 bases and J by 3 bases. The CDR3 runs to 17 residues.

The CDR3 sequence: CASSRTGTSGSNEQFF. CDR3 nucleotides: TGCGCCAGCAGCCGGACCGGGACTAGCGGGAGCAATGAGCAGTTCTTC. The rearrangement joins TRBV5-1 to TRBJ2-1; TRBD2 agrees at 14 bases. The V segment lost 4 bases and the J segment 6 bases; nucleotides outside the gene matches: 6. The CDR3 consists of 16 residues. Per the germline V gene, CDR1 is SGHRS and CDR2 is YFSETQ.

This chain joins TRBV21-1 and TRBJ2-7; TRBD2 is taken as the D call from the table, unchecked against the DNA. The end of the DNA is better explained by TRBJ2-5, so the J call may be wrong. TRBV21-1 is classified as a pseudogene. The CDR3 extends over 16 amino acids. The DNA of the CDR3 is TGTGCCAGCAGCAAAGTCGTACTAGCGGGGTGGGAGACCCAGTACTTC. As protein: CASSKVVLAGWETQYF.

The chain carries TRBV12-3 or TRBV12-4 and TRBJ1-5; D may be TRBD1 (6 bases). The CDR3 totals 12 residues. V lost 5 bases and J lost 10, with 12 bases in between. For the CDR3, the DNA is TGTGCCAGCAGTCCACCCGGGACACCCCAGCATTTT. This encodes CASSPPGTPQHF.

This clonotype was counted only a few times. The rearrangement links TRBV6-5 to TRBJ1-1, with unresolved D. V lost 0 bases, J lost 11 bases, and 13 bases lay in between. The CDR3 is 13 residues long. Germline V CDR1 and CDR2: MNHEY, SVGAGI. CDR3 in DNA: TGTGCCAGCAGTTACTCGTATGGGAGTGATGCTTTCTTT. It yields the protein CASSYSYGSDAFF.

The chain combines TRBV28 with TRBJ1-2, with a tentative D call TRBD1 (5 bases). The germline V and J ends were trimmed by 1 base and 4 bases, with 10 bases remaining between them. Germline CDR1 reads MDHEN; CDR2 reads SYDVKM. This CDR3 is built from 14 residues. The chain's CDR3 is CASSLYAGTYGYTF. CDR3 nucleotides: TGTGCCAGCAGTTTATATGCTGGGACCTATGGCTACACCTTC.